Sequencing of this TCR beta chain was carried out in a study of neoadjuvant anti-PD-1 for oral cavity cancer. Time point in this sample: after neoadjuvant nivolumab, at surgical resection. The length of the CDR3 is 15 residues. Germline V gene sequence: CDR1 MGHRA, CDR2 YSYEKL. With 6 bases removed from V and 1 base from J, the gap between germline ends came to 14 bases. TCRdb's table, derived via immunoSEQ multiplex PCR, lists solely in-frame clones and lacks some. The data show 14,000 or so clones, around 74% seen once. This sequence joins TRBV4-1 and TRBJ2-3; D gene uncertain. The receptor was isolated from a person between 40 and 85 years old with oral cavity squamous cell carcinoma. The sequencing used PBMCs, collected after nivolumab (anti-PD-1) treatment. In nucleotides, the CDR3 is TGCGCCAGCAGTTTCTATGGGATTGGCACAGATACGCAGTATTTT. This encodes CASSFYGIGTDTQYF.